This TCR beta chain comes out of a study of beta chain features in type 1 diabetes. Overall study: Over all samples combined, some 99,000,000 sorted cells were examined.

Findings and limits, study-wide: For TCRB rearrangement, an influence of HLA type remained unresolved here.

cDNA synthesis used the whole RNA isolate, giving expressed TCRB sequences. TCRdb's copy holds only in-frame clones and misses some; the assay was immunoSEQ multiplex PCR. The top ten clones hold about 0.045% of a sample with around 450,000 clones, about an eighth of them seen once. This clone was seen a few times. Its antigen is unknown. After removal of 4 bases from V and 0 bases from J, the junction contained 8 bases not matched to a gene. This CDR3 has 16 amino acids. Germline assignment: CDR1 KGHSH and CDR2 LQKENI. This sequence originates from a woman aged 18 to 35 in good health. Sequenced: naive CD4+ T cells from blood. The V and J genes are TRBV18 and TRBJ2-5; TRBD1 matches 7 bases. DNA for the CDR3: TGTGCCAGCTCACTTACGACAGGGTCGAACCAAGAGACCCAGTACTTC. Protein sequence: CASSLTTGSNQETQYF.